This is a list of T cell receptor beta chains from one sample in a study of early T cells in non-severe SARS-CoV-2 infection. MiXCR, run by TCRdb on the 5' RACE reads, gives a single entry per CDR3 protein. The table lists about 50,000 distinct CDR3 sequences, over 5% of them singletons. The material sequenced was whole blood, taken at baseline. These receptors all come from an adult who was a healthcare worker with PCR-confirmed SARS-CoV-2 infection or an uninfected control (not recorded which). The CDR3 runs from the conserved cysteine through the conserved F or W. The D gene is left open where the match is weak. Clone size is given for some rows only: seen once, a few or many times, or a class if the clone is expanded.

V gene: TRBV7-2; D gene: NA; clone size: few; J gene: TRBJ2-2; CDR3 DNA: TGTGCCAGCAGCTTGGGCGGTAACACCGGGGAGCTGTTTTTT; CDR3 protein: CASSLGGNTGELFF
V gene: TRBV5-1; D gene: TRBD1; clone size: NA; J gene: TRBJ2-5; CDR3 DNA: TGCGCCAGCAGCTTGGGCCAGGGGGCGATGCTACAAGAGACCCAGTACTTC; CDR3 protein: CASSLGQGAMLQETQYF
V gene: TRBV7-9; D gene: TRBD1; clone size: few; J gene: TRBJ2-5; CDR3 DNA: TGTGCCAGCAGCGGACAGGGGGGAGAGACCCAGTACTTC; CDR3 protein: CASSGQGGETQYF
V gene: TRBV20-1; D gene: TRBD1; clone size: NA; J gene: TRBJ1-5; CDR3 DNA: TGCAGTGCGGGAAATGACAGGGAGGGACATCAGCCCCAGCATTTT; CDR3 protein: CSAGNDREGHQPQHF
V gene: TRBV5-1; D gene: NA; clone size: many; J gene: TRBJ2-3; CDR3 DNA: TGCGCCAGCAGCGCCGGGGGTACGCCAGATACGCAGTATTTT; CDR3 protein: CASSAGGTPDTQYF
V gene: TRBV9; D gene: TRBD2; clone size: many; J gene: TRBJ2-1; CDR3 DNA: TGTGCCAGCGCGAGGGCTAGCGGGACCCTTGACAATGAGCAGTTCTTC; CDR3 protein: CASARASGTLDNEQFF
V gene: TRBV10-2; D gene: NA; clone size: NA; J gene: TRBJ2-7; CDR3 DNA: TGCGCCAGACTCCTAGGGGTCGGCGAGCAGTACTTC; CDR3 protein: CARLLGVGEQYF
V gene: TRBV12-3/TRBV12-4; D gene: TRBD2; clone size: few; J gene: TRBJ2-7; CDR3 DNA: TGTGCCAGCAGTCGGGGACTAGCGGGGATCTACGAGCAGTACTTC; CDR3 protein: CASSRGLAGIYEQYF
V gene: TRBV29-1; D gene: TRBD2; clone size: many; J gene: TRBJ2-1; CDR3 DNA: TGCAGCGTTGTGTCTAGCGGGATGCGTGGTGAGCAGTTCTTC; CDR3 protein: CSVVSSGMRGEQFF
V gene: TRBV10-2; D gene: TRBD2; clone size: many; J gene: TRBJ2-7; CDR3 DNA: TGCGCCAGCGGCAGCGGGGGAGGGAGATACGAGCAGTACTTC; CDR3 protein: CASGSGGGRYEQYF
V gene: TRBV10-2; D gene: TRBD1; clone size: many; J gene: TRBJ1-1; CDR3 DNA: TGCGCCAGCAGTGACAGGACAGGGAACATGAACACTGAAGCTTTCTTT; CDR3 protein: CASSDRTGNMNTEAFF
V gene: TRBV18; D gene: NA; clone size: few; J gene: TRBJ2-2; CDR3 DNA: TGTGCCAGCTCACCAAGTCTCGACAGGACCGGGGAGCTGTTTTTT; CDR3 protein: CASSPSLDRTGELFF
V gene: TRBV20-1; D gene: TRBD1; clone size: many; J gene: TRBJ1-2; CDR3 DNA: TGCAGTGCTGATAGTACAGGGGTCGGCTATGGCTACACCTTC; CDR3 protein: CSADSTGVGYGYTF
V gene: TRBV12-3/TRBV12-4; D gene: NA; clone size: many; J gene: TRBJ2-5; CDR3 DNA: TGTGCCAGCAGTTCATCCGCGGGTAGAGAGACCCAGTACTTC; CDR3 protein: CASSSSAGRETQYF
V gene: TRBV7-9; D gene: TRBD2; clone size: NA; J gene: TRBJ2-2; CDR3 DNA: TGTGCCAGCAGCCCGGGACTAGCGGGATTAACCGGGGAGCTGTTTTTT; CDR3 protein: CASSPGLAGLTGELFF
V gene: TRBV7-8; D gene: NA; clone size: many; J gene: TRBJ1-5; CDR3 DNA: TGTGCCAGCAGCTTAGTAGAGGGGATGGGCAATCAGCCCCAGCATTTT; CDR3 protein: CASSLVEGMGNQPQHF
V gene: TRBV6-2/TRBV6-3; D gene: TRBD2; clone size: many; J gene: TRBJ2-1; CDR3 DNA: TGTGCCAGCCACCGGGCTAGCGGGATGGGTGAGCAGTTCTTC; CDR3 protein: CASHRASGMGEQFF
V gene: TRBV12-3/TRBV12-4; D gene: NA; clone size: many; J gene: TRBJ2-7; CDR3 DNA: TGTGCCAGCAGCACCGGACAGAACTACGAGCAGTACTTC; CDR3 protein: CASSTGQNYEQYF
V gene: TRBV24-1; D gene: NA; clone size: few; J gene: TRBJ1-2; CDR3 DNA: TGTGCCACCAGGGACAACTATGGCTACACCTTC; CDR3 protein: CATRDNYGYTF
V gene: TRBV6-1; D gene: TRBD2; clone size: few; J gene: TRBJ2-1; CDR3 DNA: TGTGCCAGCAGGAAGGGACTAGCGGACAATGAGCAGTTCTTC; CDR3 protein: CASRKGLADNEQFF
V gene: TRBV6-5; D gene: TRBD2; clone size: medium-sized; J gene: TRBJ2-1; CDR3 DNA: TGTGCCAGCAGTTACTCTGTACTAGCGGGATGGTCGGGGAATGAGCAGTTCTTC; CDR3 protein: CASSYSVLAGWSGNEQFF
V gene: TRBV28; D gene: NA; clone size: many; J gene: TRBJ1-1; CDR3 DNA: TGTGCCAGCAGTAGAAGGAGGGCCGAAGCTTTCTTT; CDR3 protein: CASSRRRAEAFF